This T cell receptor beta chain appears in the sequencing data of a study of cytomegalovirus exposure and HLA in healthy donors. TCRdb's table, derived via immunoSEQ multiplex PCR, lists solely in-frame clones and lacks some. The sample includes 260,000 or so clones, 88% of them seen just once. General observations from the study: In vitro experiments confirmed that three CMV-associated chains were specific for CMV antigens.

A remark on this clone: Its antigen is as yet unknown.

The ends were cut back, 2 bases at V and 6 bases at J, with 11 bases in the middle. The CDR3 length is 13 residues. CDR1 and CDR2 (germline): MNHEY, SMNVEV (reference sequence). The sequenced material came from PBMCs. The rearrangement joins TRBV27 to TRBJ2-7, with D possibly TRBD1 on 6 matching bases. This receptor was taken from a woman aged 18-29 years in good health and CMV-seronegative. The CDR3 DNA sequence: TGTGCCAGCAGTTTAGCAACAGGGTTCGAGCAGTACTTC. This translates into CASSLATGFEQYF.